The rows below give T cell receptor beta chains drawn from one sample of a study of breast tumors, draining lymph nodes, adjacent tissues. TCRdb independently ran MiXCR on the multiplex PCR reads; one entry per CDR3 protein. The data show under 350,000 distinct CDR3 sequences, with around 30% seen just once and around 1% held by the top ten. Sequenced sample: axillary lymph node tissue. These receptors were collected from a female donor with breast cancer. Some clones in this sample may be carry-over from other donors' samples. The CDR3 runs from the conserved cysteine through the conserved F or W. D genes are given only for firm matches. Clone size appears in some rows only: once, few, many, or a class for an expanded clone.

CDR3nt: TGCAGTGCTAGGTCCGGCGGGAGCAGCTCCTACAATGAGCAGTTCTTC; CDR3aa: CSARSGGSSSYNEQFF; v_gene: TRBV20-1; abundance: many; j_gene: TRBJ2-1; d_gene: TRBD2; len: 16
CDR3nt: TGTGCCAGCAGCTTACAGGGCCGAGAGGCCCTGTACTTC; CDR3aa: CASSLQGREALYF; v_gene: TRBV7-9; abundance: NA; j_gene: TRBJ2-5; d_gene: NA; len: 13
CDR3nt: TGTGCCAGTAGTATAGGCCAGGGTGTCCACGAAAATCAGCCCCAGCATTTT; CDR3aa: CASSIGQGVHENQPQHF; v_gene: TRBV19; abundance: many; j_gene: TRBJ1-5; d_gene: NA; len: 17
CDR3nt: TGTGCTAGTGGTCGGGACAGGGGGTACAATGAGCAGTTCTTC; CDR3aa: CASGRDRGYNEQFF; v_gene: TRBV12-5; abundance: many; j_gene: TRBJ2-1; d_gene: TRBD1; len: 14
CDR3nt: TGTGCCAGCAGCTTGGGAGGGCCGGGACAAGAGACCCAGTACTTC; CDR3aa: CASSLGGPGQETQYF; v_gene: TRBV5-8; abundance: many; j_gene: TRBJ2-5; d_gene: NA; len: 15
CDR3nt: TGTGCCAGCAGCCAAGCTGCGGGGACCGGGGAGCTGTTTTTT; CDR3aa: CASSQAAGTGELFF; v_gene: TRBV3-1; abundance: NA; j_gene: TRBJ2-2; d_gene: NA; len: 14
CDR3nt: TGTGCCAGCAGTCACCGCGACGGCTACGAGCAGTACTTC; CDR3aa: CASSHRDGYEQYF; v_gene: TRBV6-7; abundance: few; j_gene: TRBJ2-7; d_gene: NA; len: 13
CDR3nt: TGTGCCAGTCAGGAGGCGGGAGGGGTTAACACGCAGTATTTT; CDR3aa: CASQEAGGVNTQYF; v_gene: TRBV6-2/TRBV6-3; abundance: NA; j_gene: TRBJ2-3; d_gene: TRBD2; len: 14
CDR3nt: TGTGCCAGTAGTATTGGGCAGCTTTTCAATCAGCCCCAGCATTTT; CDR3aa: CASSIGQLFNQPQHF; v_gene: TRBV19; abundance: many; j_gene: TRBJ1-5; d_gene: NA; len: 15
CDR3nt: TGTGCCAGCAGCGGCTCCCGGGACAGGGAATCGGGGGCCAACGTCCTGACTTTC; CDR3aa: CASSGSRDRESGANVLTF; v_gene: TRBV9; abundance: many; j_gene: TRBJ2-6; d_gene: TRBD1; len: 18
CDR3nt: TGCAGTGCTAGAGATCTTCTAGCGGGAGTCAATGAGCAGTTCTTC; CDR3aa: CSARDLLAGVNEQFF; v_gene: TRBV20-1; abundance: many; j_gene: TRBJ2-1; d_gene: TRBD2; len: 15
CDR3nt: TGCAGTGCGAGGACAGGGTTTGCTTGGAACACTGAAGCTTTCTTT; CDR3aa: CSARTGFAWNTEAFF; v_gene: TRBV20-1; abundance: NA; j_gene: TRBJ1-1; d_gene: TRBD1; len: 15
CDR3nt: TGCGCCAGCAGAGAACCCCCGGGACAGGGATCAGATACGCAGTATTTT; CDR3aa: CASREPPGQGSDTQYF; v_gene: TRBV10-2; abundance: many; j_gene: TRBJ2-3; d_gene: TRBD1; len: 16
CDR3nt: TGCAGTGCTAGTCCGGGACTAGCGGGAGAGACCCAGTACTTC; CDR3aa: CSASPGLAGETQYF; v_gene: TRBV20-1; abundance: many; j_gene: TRBJ2-5; d_gene: TRBD2; len: 14
CDR3nt: TGCAGTGCTAGTAGGCTAGCGGGAGTTTCAGATACGCAGTATTTT; CDR3aa: CSASRLAGVSDTQYF; v_gene: TRBV20-1; abundance: many; j_gene: TRBJ2-3; d_gene: TRBD2; len: 15
CDR3nt: TGTGCCAGCAGCGCCCAGGGGGCCGGCTCCTACGAGCAGTACTTC; CDR3aa: CASSAQGAGSYEQYF; v_gene: TRBV9; abundance: many; j_gene: TRBJ2-7; d_gene: TRBD1; len: 15
CDR3nt: TGTGCCAGCAGCTTGGGTCAGCATAATTCACCCCTCCACTTT; CDR3aa: CASSLGQHNSPLHF; v_gene: TRBV5-6; abundance: many; j_gene: TRBJ1-6; d_gene: NA; len: 14
CDR3nt: TGTGCCTGCAGCCCATCTTGGGGAGAGCGGTACTTC; CDR3aa: CACSPSWGERYF; v_gene: TRBV9; abundance: once; j_gene: TRBJ2-7; d_gene: NA; len: 12
CDR3nt: TGTGCCACCAGTGATCGGACAGGGTTGGAGATTTTCTTC; CDR3aa: CATSDRTGLEIFF; v_gene: TRBV24-1; abundance: NA; j_gene: TRBJ2-1; d_gene: TRBD1; len: 13
CDR3nt: TGTGCCTGGAGTCCTACAGCGTTCAATCAGCCCCAGCATTTT; CDR3aa: CAWSPTAFNQPQHF; v_gene: TRBV30; abundance: NA; j_gene: TRBJ1-5; d_gene: NA; len: 14
CDR3nt: TGTGCCAGCAGCACTCTCGGGCGGGAGCTGTACAATGAGCAGTTCTTC; CDR3aa: CASSTLGRELYNEQFF; v_gene: TRBV11-2; abundance: many; j_gene: TRBJ2-1; d_gene: TRBD2; len: 16
CDR3nt: TGCAGCGTTGAAATGCAAGAGACCCAGTACTTC; CDR3aa: CSVEMQETQYF; v_gene: TRBV29-1; abundance: many; j_gene: TRBJ2-5; d_gene: NA; len: 11
CDR3nt: TGCAGTGCTAGAGGTCCGTCTAACTATGGCTACACCTTC; CDR3aa: CSARGPSNYGYTF; v_gene: TRBV20-1; abundance: once; j_gene: TRBJ1-2; d_gene: NA; len: 13
CDR3nt: TGCGCCAGCAGCTACGGGACAACCACCAATCAGCCCCAGCATTTT; CDR3aa: CASSYGTTTNQPQHF; v_gene: TRBV5-1; abundance: NA; j_gene: TRBJ1-5; d_gene: NA; len: 15
CDR3nt: TGTGCCAGCAGCTTGGCCGAGGCCGGGCGGGCCTATGGCTACACCTTC; CDR3aa: CASSLAEAGRAYGYTF; v_gene: TRBV5-5; abundance: many; j_gene: TRBJ1-2; d_gene: NA; len: 16
CDR3nt: TGTGCTAGTGGTTTGAGTGACAGGCCCCACGAGCAGTACTTC; CDR3aa: CASGLSDRPHEQYF; v_gene: TRBV12-5; abundance: many; j_gene: TRBJ2-7; d_gene: NA; len: 14
CDR3nt: TGTGCCAGCAGCCAATTCACAGGGGGCGAGCAGTACTTC; CDR3aa: CASSQFTGGEQYF; v_gene: TRBV4-2; abundance: many; j_gene: TRBJ2-7; d_gene: TRBD1; len: 13
CDR3nt: TGTGCCAGCAGCGCTACAGGGAGCTCCTACAATGAGCAGTTCTTC; CDR3aa: CASSATGSSYNEQFF; v_gene: TRBV7-6; abundance: many; j_gene: TRBJ2-1; d_gene: NA; len: 15
CDR3nt: TGTGCCAGCAGACCAACCTTTGGTGAGCAGTTCTTC; CDR3aa: CASRPTFGEQFF; v_gene: TRBV6-2/TRBV6-3; abundance: NA; j_gene: TRBJ2-1; d_gene: NA; len: 12
CDR3nt: TGTGCCAGCTCAGGGACAGGGGCCTACGAGCAGTACTTC; CDR3aa: CASSGTGAYEQYF; v_gene: TRBV18; abundance: NA; j_gene: TRBJ2-7; d_gene: TRBD1; len: 13
CDR3nt: TGCAGTGCTAGACTCCCCGGACAGGGGTTCAGCTATGGCTACACCTTC; CDR3aa: CSARLPGQGFSYGYTF; v_gene: TRBV20-1; abundance: many; j_gene: TRBJ1-2; d_gene: TRBD1; len: 16
CDR3nt: TGTGCCAGCAGCTTGAATAGCTGGGCGAGCGAGCAGTACTTC; CDR3aa: CASSLNSWASEQYF; v_gene: TRBV7-6; abundance: many; j_gene: TRBJ2-7; d_gene: NA; len: 14
CDR3nt: TGTGCCACCAGTGATTTGAACAGGGCGACCTACGAGCAGTACTTC; CDR3aa: CATSDLNRATYEQYF; v_gene: TRBV24-1; abundance: many; j_gene: TRBJ2-7; d_gene: NA; len: 15
CDR3nt: TGTGCCAGTAGTATCTCCATGGTCGAGACCCAGTACTTC; CDR3aa: CASSISMVETQYF; v_gene: TRBV19; abundance: few; j_gene: TRBJ2-5; d_gene: NA; len: 13
CDR3nt: TGTGCCAGCTCACCCCCGGCCCCAGCGACAGATACGCAGTATTTT; CDR3aa: CASSPPAPATDTQYF; v_gene: TRBV18; abundance: NA; j_gene: TRBJ2-3; d_gene: NA; len: 15
CDR3nt: TGCAGTGCTGGAGCATCTCGGGGGTTCCCCTACAATGAGCAGTTCTTC; CDR3aa: CSAGASRGFPYNEQFF; v_gene: TRBV20-1; abundance: NA; j_gene: TRBJ2-1; d_gene: NA; len: 16
CDR3nt: TGTGCCAGCAGTTCACTGAATAGCGGGAGTCGTCATGAGCAGTTCTTC; CDR3aa: CASSSLNSGSRHEQFF; v_gene: TRBV5-6; abundance: many; j_gene: TRBJ2-1; d_gene: TRBD2; len: 16
CDR3nt: TGTGCCAGCAGCCCCTGGACAGGGGGCTTAGTTTCACCCCTCCACTTT; CDR3aa: CASSPWTGGLVSPLHF; v_gene: TRBV11-2; abundance: many; j_gene: TRBJ1-6; d_gene: TRBD1; len: 16
CDR3nt: NA; CDR3aa: CASSFYICSASRTVGDTQYF; v_gene: TRBV7-9; abundance: NA; j_gene: TRBJ2-3; d_gene: NA; len: 20
CDR3nt: TGTGCCAGCAGTCAAACAGGTGCGAATCAGCCCCAGCATTTT; CDR3aa: CASSQTGANQPQHF; v_gene: TRBV12-3/TRBV12-4; abundance: many; j_gene: TRBJ1-5; d_gene: NA; len: 14
CDR3nt: TGTGCCAGCTCACCAGGAGACAAGAGCTACAATGAGCAGTTCTTC; CDR3aa: CASSPGDKSYNEQFF; v_gene: TRBV18; abundance: NA; j_gene: TRBJ2-1; d_gene: NA; len: 15
CDR3nt: TGTGCCAGCAGCCGAGAAAACACCATATATTTT; CDR3aa: CASSRENTIYF; v_gene: TRBV6-6; abundance: many; j_gene: TRBJ1-3; d_gene: NA; len: 11
CDR3nt: TGTGCTAGTGGTTACGCAAGACAGGCTAGCACAGATACGCAGTATTTT; CDR3aa: CASGYARQASTDTQYF; v_gene: TRBV12-5; abundance: once; j_gene: TRBJ2-3; d_gene: NA; len: 16
CDR3nt: TGCGCCAGCAGCCAAGAACTAGTGGCAGATACGCAGTATTTT; CDR3aa: CASSQELVADTQYF; v_gene: TRBV4-3; abundance: many; j_gene: TRBJ2-3; d_gene: NA; len: 14
CDR3nt: TGTGCCAGCGGTAAAGGAGCAGGGGGACATGGCTACACCTTC; CDR3aa: CASGKGAGGHGYTF; v_gene: TRBV14; abundance: NA; j_gene: TRBJ1-2; d_gene: TRBD1; len: 14
CDR3nt: TGTGCCAGTAGTATTTGGGGGACTCAATTTCCTGAGCAGTTCTTC; CDR3aa: CASSIWGTQFPEQFF; v_gene: TRBV19; abundance: many; j_gene: TRBJ2-1; d_gene: NA; len: 15
CDR3nt: TGCGCCAGCAGCCAAGGCCAAGCCTCGGGGCCCCAAGGCTACGAGCAGTACTTC; CDR3aa: CASSQGQASGPQGYEQYF; v_gene: TRBV4-1; abundance: many; j_gene: TRBJ2-7; d_gene: NA; len: 18
CDR3nt: TGTGCCACCAGCAGAGATTTAGGCGATACGCAGTATTTT; CDR3aa: CATSRDLGDTQYF; v_gene: TRBV15; abundance: many; j_gene: TRBJ2-3; d_gene: NA; len: 13
CDR3nt: TGCAGTGCTAGAGGCGGGAAGCGGGAGACCTACAATGAGCAGTTCTTC; CDR3aa: CSARGGKRETYNEQFF; v_gene: TRBV20-1; abundance: many; j_gene: TRBJ2-1; d_gene: TRBD2; len: 16
CDR3nt: TGTGCCAGCAGTGATGCTACGCAGTATTTT; CDR3aa: CASSDATQYF; v_gene: TRBV6-1; abundance: many; j_gene: TRBJ2-3; d_gene: NA; len: 10